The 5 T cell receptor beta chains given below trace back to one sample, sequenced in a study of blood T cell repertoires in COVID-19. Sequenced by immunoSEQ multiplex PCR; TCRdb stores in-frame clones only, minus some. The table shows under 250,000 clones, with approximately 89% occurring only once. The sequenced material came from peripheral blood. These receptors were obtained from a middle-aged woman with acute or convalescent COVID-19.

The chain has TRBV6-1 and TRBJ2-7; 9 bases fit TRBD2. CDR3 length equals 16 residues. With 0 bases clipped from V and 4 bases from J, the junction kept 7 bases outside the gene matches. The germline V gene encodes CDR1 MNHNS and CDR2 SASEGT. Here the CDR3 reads CASSEAGRGGDYEQYV. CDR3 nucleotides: TGTGCCAGCAGTGAAGCGGGGCGGGGGGGCGATTACGAGCAGTACGTC.

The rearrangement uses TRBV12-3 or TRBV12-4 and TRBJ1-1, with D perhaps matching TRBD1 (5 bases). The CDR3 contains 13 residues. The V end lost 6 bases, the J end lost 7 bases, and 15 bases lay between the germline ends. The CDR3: CASSLLAGLEAFF. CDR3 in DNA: TGTGCCAGCAGCCTGCTGGCGGGACTTGAAGCTTTCTTT.

The CDR3 DNA sequence: TGTGCCAGCAGTCAGGGGCGTAACACTGAAGCTTTCTTT. Translation: CASSQGRNTEAFF. V gene TRBV2 combines with J gene TRBJ1-1; TRBD1 is a possible D gene (6 bases). The V and J ends lost 5 bases and 2 bases respectively, with 9 bases between them. This CDR3 is 13 amino acids long. Germline lookup yields CDR1 SNHLY and CDR2 FYNNEI. Combining the CDR3 with reference TRBV2 and TRBJ1-1 gives the whole variable domain EPEVTQTPSHQVTQMGQEVILRCVPISNHLYFYWYRQILGQKVEFLVSFYNNEISEKSEIFDDQFSVERPDGSNFTLKIRSTKLEDSAMYFCASSQGRNTEAFFGQGTRLTVV.

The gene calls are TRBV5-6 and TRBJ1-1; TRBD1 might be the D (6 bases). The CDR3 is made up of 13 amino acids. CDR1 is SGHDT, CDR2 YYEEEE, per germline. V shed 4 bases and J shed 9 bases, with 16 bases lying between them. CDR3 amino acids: CASSLGQRNQAFF. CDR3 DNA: TGTGCCAGCAGCCTTGGACAGAGAAATCAAGCTTTCTTT.

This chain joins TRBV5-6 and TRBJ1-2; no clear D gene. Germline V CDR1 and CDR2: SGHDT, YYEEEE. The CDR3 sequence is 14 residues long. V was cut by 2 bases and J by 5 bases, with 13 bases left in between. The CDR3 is CASSLTHREYGYTF. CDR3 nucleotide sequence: TGTGCCAGCAGCTTAACTCACCGCGAATATGGCTACACCTTC.